The text below deals with one T cell receptor beta chain. The target antigen is unknown. At one boundary the junction diverges from the germline segment, which might be a read error. CDR3 length: 16 amino acids. The germline gives CDR1 SGHTA, CDR2 FQGNSA. RNA transcripts provided the source from which TCR beta CDR3 regions were amplified. HTBI primers were used for first-round RT-PCR of the TCR CDR3. TCRdb reprocessed the multiplex PCR reads with MiXCR, giving one entry per CDR3 protein. Of fewer than 750,000 distinct CDR3 sequences detected, 14% appear once; the ten largest clones hold approximately 12%. This entry comes from a study of T cells in Graves' hyperthyroidism and ophthalmopathy. Study results and caveats: Peripheral blood also featured most of the thyroid clonotypes expanded above 0.001.

The chain is built from TRBV7-2 and TRBJ1-3, with unresolved D. The source is a woman in her fifties or sixties with Graves' ophthalmopathy. The sequenced sample was blood. The CDR3 DNA is TGTGCCAGCAGCTTAATGCCTTCAGGAGGTGGAAACACCGTATATTTT. Protein product: CASSLMPSGGGNTVYF.